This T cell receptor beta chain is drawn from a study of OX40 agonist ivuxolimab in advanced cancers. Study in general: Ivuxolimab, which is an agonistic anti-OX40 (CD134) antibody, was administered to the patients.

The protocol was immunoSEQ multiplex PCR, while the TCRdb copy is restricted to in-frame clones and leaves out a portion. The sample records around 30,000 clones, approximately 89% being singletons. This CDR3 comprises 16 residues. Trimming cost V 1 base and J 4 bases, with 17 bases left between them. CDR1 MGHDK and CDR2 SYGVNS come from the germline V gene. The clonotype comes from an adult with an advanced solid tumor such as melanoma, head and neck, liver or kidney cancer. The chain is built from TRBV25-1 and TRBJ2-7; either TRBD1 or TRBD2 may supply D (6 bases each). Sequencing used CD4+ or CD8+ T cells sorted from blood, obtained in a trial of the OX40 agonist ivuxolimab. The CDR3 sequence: CASSELVGGSPYEQYF. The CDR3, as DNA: TGTGCCAGCAGTGAATTGGTGGGGGGCTCACCGTACGAGCAGTACTTC.